The 9 T cell receptor beta chains below all came from one sample that was sequenced in a study of CD8 T cells in ankylosing spondylitis. TCRdb re-derived calls from the 5' RACE reads in MiXCR, one entry per CDR3 protein. The sample carries about 250,000 distinct CDR3 sequences, under 8.5% recorded once. What was sequenced was blood, either unsorted or a sorted T cell fraction (not recorded which). The receptors originated from a female donor with ankylosing spondylitis or in good health (not recorded which).

This chain uses TRBV11-2 with TRBJ1-6; the D is unclear. The CDR3 is made up of 15 amino acids. Trimming left V 5 bases short and J 14 bases short, with 22 bases between. Germline V lookup: CDR1 SGHAT, CDR2 FQNNGV. CDR3 loop: CASSESGVGGESLHF. The CDR3 nucleotides are TGTGCCAGCAGCGAATCCGGGGTCGGAGGAGAATCCCTCCACTTT.

This clonotype was detected many times. The CDR3 DNA sequence: TGTGCCAGCAGTCCCCTGACAGCCTATGGCTACACCTTC. Its translation: CASSPLTAYGYTF. V usage is TRBV12-3 or TRBV12-4 and J usage is TRBJ1-2, with D perhaps TRBD1 (5 bases). V was shortened by 5 bases and J by 4 bases, with 11 bases between the two germline ends. The CDR3 spans 13 residues.

The chain employs TRBV18 and TRBJ1-1; 7 bases are shared with TRBD1. V lost 6 bases and J lost 0; bases outside the gene matches: 13. This CDR3 has 17 amino acids. CDR1 and CDR2 (germline): KGHSH, LQKENI. The CDR3 sequence is CASSQMEGGHMNTEAFF. DNA for the CDR3: TGTGCCAGCTCCCAGATGGAAGGGGGCCATATGAACACTGAAGCTTTCTTT.

This clonotype was counted ten times or more. The V gene is TRBV19, the J gene TRBJ1-5; 7 bases agree with TRBD1. The V gene end was trimmed by 7 bases and the J gene end by 7 bases; junction bases not matched to a gene: 16. Germline CDR1 reads LNHDA; CDR2 reads SQIVND (reference sequence). The CDR3 extends over 16 amino acids. The CDR3 is CASKTSQGGWRQPQHF. The CDR3 DNA reads as TGTGCCAGTAAAACTTCCCAGGGGGGATGGCGGCAGCCCCAGCATTTT. Full variable domain (rest looked up from reference TRBV19 and TRBJ1-5): DGGITQSPKYLFRKEGQNVTLSCEQNLNHDAMYWYRQDPGQGLRLIYYSQIVNDFQKGDIAEGYSVSREKKESFPLTVTSAQKNPTAFYLCASKTSQGGWRQPQHFGDGTRLSIL.

This clonotype was picked up many times. This rearrangement joins TRBV4-3 to TRBJ2-1; weak D call: TRBD2 (6 bases). Germline loops: CDR1 LGHNA, CDR2 YSLEER. This CDR3 comprises 15 residues. V shed 5 bases and J shed 8 bases, with 19 bases lying between them. CDR3 loop: CASSSMVGGHHEQFF. The CDR3 DNA is TGCGCCAGCAGCTCTATGGTGGGGGGTCACCATGAGCAGTTCTTC.

Note on this clonotype: Given a much more abundant clone one base away, this may be a read error. The rearrangement uses TRBV20-1 and TRBJ2-3; no clear D gene. The CDR3 spans 15 residues. CDR1 and CDR2 from the germline V gene are DFQATT and SNEGSKA (reference sequence). The CDR3 protein is CSARGRSLFGDTQNF. The CDR3 coding sequence is TGCAGTGCTAGAGGGAGAAGCCTCTTCGGAGATACGCAGAATTTT.

This clonotype was recorded many times. The J gene is TRBJ1-2, the V gene TRBV28; D not certain. V was clipped by 7 bases and J by 4 bases, with 7 bases between them. There are 11 residues in the CDR3. Looked up from germline, CDR1 is MDHEN and CDR2 is SYDVKM. The chain's CDR3 is CASTGVYGYTF. CDR3 in DNA: TGTGCCAGCACCGGTGTCTATGGCTACACCTTC.

This clonotype was recorded a few times. The chain recombines TRBV7-2 with TRBJ2-7; 8 bases align to TRBD1. This CDR3 spans 13 amino acids. V lost 5 bases to trimming and J lost 6 bases; unmatched junction nucleotides: 6. Germline V lookup: CDR1 SGHTA, CDR2 FQGNSA. This chain's CDR3 is CASSIDRGVEQYF. The CDR3 DNA sequence: TGTGCCAGCAGCATCGACAGGGGTGTCGAGCAGTACTTC.

This clonotype was observed many times. CDR3 protein: CATSRPPGQSYNEQFF. CDR3 DNA: TGTGCCACCAGCAGACCGCCGGGACAGAGTTACAATGAGCAGTTCTTC. V usage is TRBV15 and J usage is TRBJ2-1; 7 positions agree with TRBD1. Per germline, CDR1 LNHNV and CDR2 YYDKDF (reference sequence). The CDR3 is 16 residues long. J was trimmed by 4 bases and V by 2 bases; bases with no gene match: 8.